The subject of this entry is one T cell receptor beta chain. Per sample, a minimum of 6 million PBMCs were isolated. This sample stems from a study of blood T cells in healthy people across ages. CDR1 is DFQATT, CDR2 SNEGSKA, per germline (reference sequence). There are 13 residues in the CDR3. Trimming pared 0 bases from V and 5 bases from J, leaving 10 bases between. It was with a sample-barcoded 5' primer and a J-beta primer mix that a second PCR of roughly 7 to 12 cycles was run. TCRdb independently ran MiXCR on the 5' RACE reads; one entry per CDR3 protein. The sample shows hundreds of thousands of distinct CDR3 sequences, around 43% of them seen only once.

This chain joins TRBV20-1 and TRBJ2-5; D is unclear. The TCR originated in a man older than 75 in good health. Input material: blood. The CDR3 region is CSARDGVTETQYF. CDR3 in DNA: TGCAGTGCTAGAGACGGAGTTACCGAGACCCAGTACTTC.